This entry lists 32 T cell receptor beta chains sequenced from one sample in a study of radiation and T cells in renal cell carcinoma. Treatment given: treatment-naive control, cytoreductive nephrectomy. Repertoires were generated with immunoSEQ multiplex PCR, while TCRdb's copy carries only in-frame clones and drops some. The table lists fewer than 15,000 clones, about 71% of them singletons. The sequenced sample was tumor tissue, obtained from a patient whose treatment was nephrectomy without radiotherapy. The receptors come from a woman of 80 years or more with renal cell carcinoma.

This clone was counted a few times. V and J are TRBV5-1 and TRBJ1-2; D not certain. This CDR3 region has 16 residues. CDR1 is SGHRS and CDR2 is YFSETQ in the germline V gene. The germline V and J ends were trimmed by 0 bases and 4 bases, with 16 bases remaining between them. CDR3 residues: CASSLEVAAGGYGYTF. CDR3 sequence (DNA): TGCGCCAGCAGCTTGGAAGTCGCGGCCGGTGGCTATGGCTACACCTTC.

This clone has only a few counts. The chain carries TRBV6-5 and TRBJ1-6, with a possible D match to TRBD1 (5 bases). CDR1 is MNHEY, CDR2 SVGAGI, per germline. The CDR3 loop spans 15 amino acids. Trimming took 2 bases from V and 4 from J, leaving 9 bases between them. The CDR3 coding sequence is TGTGCCAGCAGTTACGGGGGACGGTATAATTCACCCCTCCACTTT. It yields the protein CASSYGGRYNSPLHF.

For the CDR3, the DNA is TGTGCCAGCAGCGGGGGGACAGAAAACTACGAGCAGTACTTC. This encodes CASSGGTENYEQYF. The V call is TRBV2, the J call TRBJ2-7; D possibly matches TRBD1 or TRBD2 (7 bases each). Germline V gene data show CDR1 as SNHLY and CDR2 as FYNNEI. V lost 6 bases and J 3 bases, leaving 15 bases between the germline ends. The CDR3 has 14 residues.

The rearrangement joins TRBV4-1 to TRBJ2-7; no definite D call. This CDR3 is built from 15 residues. Germline CDR1 is MGHRA and CDR2 is YSYEKL. V lost 4 bases and J 5 bases, leaving 18 bases between the germline ends. In DNA form, the CDR3 reads TGCGCCAGCAGCCCCCACGGCTCCAGAGCCGACGAGCAGTACTTC. Translation gives CASSPHGSRADEQYF.

The V gene is TRBV9, the J gene TRBJ2-2; D not resolved. The CDR3 runs 13 residues. The ends were cut back, 0 bases at V and 9 bases at J, with 9 bases in the middle. Germline loops: CDR1 SGDLS, CDR2 YYNGEE. The CDR3: CASSVGVGRELFF. CDR3 coding DNA: TGTGCCAGCAGCGTAGGAGTGGGCCGGGAGCTGTTTTTT.

This clone was seen just once. This chain joins TRBV6-5 and TRBJ2-3, with TRBD1 as a possible D gene (5 bases). Germline V gene lookup returns CDR1 MNHEY and CDR2 SVGAGI. This CDR3 comprises 15 residues. V shed 2 bases and J shed 0 bases, with 9 bases lying between them. CDR3 nucleotides: TGTGCCAGCAGTTACCAGCAGGGCAGCACAGATACGCAGTATTTT. Translating it yields CASSYQQGSTDTQYF.

The chain's CDR3 is CASSFRRMGVDNEQFF. CDR3 bases: TGTGCCAGCAGCTTTCGTCGAATGGGGGTCGACAATGAGCAGTTCTTC. V usage is TRBV5-8 and J usage is TRBJ2-1; tentatively, D is TRBD1 or TRBD2 (5 bases each). The ends were cut back, 2 bases at V and 5 bases at J, with 17 bases in the middle. This CDR3 has 16 amino acids. From germline, CDR1 is SGHTS and CDR2 YDEGEE.

This sequence joins TRBV28 and TRBJ2-7, with a weak D call TRBD2 (6 bases). This CDR3 comprises 14 residues. V was shortened by 6 bases and J by 0 bases, with 12 bases between the two germline ends. The germline CDR1 and CDR2 sequences are MDHEN and SYDVKM. The CDR3 nucleotides read TGTGCCAGCAGGCGGGACCGAAGCTCCTACGAGCAGTACGTC. It yields the protein CASRRDRSSYEQYV.

The V gene is TRBV19, the J gene TRBJ1-1, with D possibly being TRBD1 (6 bases). Germline V CDR1 and CDR2: LNHDA, SQIVND (reference sequence). This CDR3 has 14 residues. Trimming took 4 bases from V and 3 from J, leaving 12 bases between them. CDR3 in amino acids: CASSTRGGDTEAFF. The CDR3 bases are TGTGCCAGTAGTACGAGGGGGGGGGACACTGAAGCTTTCTTT.

The chain is built from TRBV7-9 and TRBJ2-1, with a tentative D call TRBD2 (7 bases). The CDR3 consists of 15 residues. Germline V gene lookup returns CDR1 SEHNR and CDR2 FQNEAQ (reference sequence). The ends were cut back, 2 bases at V and 0 bases at J, with 8 bases in the middle. The CDR3 coding sequence is TGTGCCAGCAGCTTAAGGGGGGGCTCCTACAATGAGCAGTTCTTC. It encodes CASSLRGGSYNEQFF.

This clone was seen only a few times. The rearrangement joins TRBV2 to TRBJ1-4; 8 nucleotides match TRBD1. The germline gives CDR1 SNHLY, CDR2 FYNNEI. V dropped 6 bases and J dropped 4; count of bases not matched to a gene: 7. This CDR3 spans 15 amino acids. CDR3 sequence (DNA): TGTGCCAGCAGACCACAGGGGGTCCTTAATGAAAAACTGTTTTTT. Its protein is CASRPQGVLNEKLFF.

V and J are TRBV4-2 and TRBJ2-2; 11 nucleotides agree with TRBD2. The ends lost 5 bases at V and 4 bases at J; junction bases unmatched: 6. Germline V gene data show CDR1 as LGHNA and CDR2 as YNFKEQ. The CDR3 runs 16 residues. The CDR3 DNA reads as TGTGCCAGCAGCTTAGCGGGGGGGGCTGGCACCGGGGAGCTGTTTTTT. It translates to CASSLAGGAGTGELFF.

Concerning this clone itself: The sample contains more than one DNA sequence encoding this CDR3. The chain uses TRBV7-6 and TRBJ2-5, with D perhaps matching TRBD1 or TRBD2 (5 bases each). Germline V gene lookup returns CDR1 SGHVS and CDR2 FNYEAQ. Deletions cut 5 bases from V and 2 bases from J, with 9 bases between. The CDR3 extends over 13 amino acids. The CDR3 nucleotides are TGTGCCAGCAGCCGGGGCAGACAAGAGACCCAGTACTTC. It yields the protein CASSRGRQETQYF.

The V call is TRBV6-5, the J call TRBJ2-7; D could derive from TRBD1 or TRBD2 (6 bases each). V was pared by 0 bases and J by 5 bases, with 11 bases between. This CDR3 is built from 14 residues. Germline V gene sequence: CDR1 MNHEY, CDR2 SVGAGI. CDR3 nucleotides: TGTGCCAGCAGTTACTCGGGGGGCCATAACGAGCAGTACTTC. It yields the protein CASSYSGGHNEQYF.

The chain recombines TRBV10-2 with TRBJ1-4; 8 nucleotides align to TRBD1. The length of the CDR3 is 15 residues. CDR1 is WSHSY, CDR2 SAAADI, per germline. After removal of 6 bases from V and 5 bases from J, the junction contained 8 bases not matched to a gene. This CDR3 is CASSNGQGQNEKLFF. The CDR3 nucleotides are TGCGCCAGCAGCAATGGACAGGGACAAAATGAAAAACTGTTTTTT.

The genes are TRBV9 and TRBJ1-4; tentatively, D is TRBD1 (5 bases). Trimming removed 0 bases from V and 0 bases from J, with 9 bases in between. Germline CDR1 and CDR2: SGDLS and YYNGEE. The CDR3 length is 16 residues. CDR3 DNA: TGTGCCAGCAGCGTAGGACCAGGGACAACTAATGAAAAACTGTTTTTT. Its protein product is CASSVGPGTTNEKLFF.

CDR3 residues: CASRAPQGYTF. The DNA for the CDR3 is TGTGCCAGCAGAGCCCCGCAGGGCTACACCTTC. The V gene is TRBV2, the J gene TRBJ1-2; D unclear. V gave up 6 bases and J gave up 8 bases, with 10 bases separating them. Per the germline V gene, CDR1 is SNHLY and CDR2 is FYNNEI. This CDR3 is built from 11 residues. Drawing the rest from reference TRBV2 and TRBJ1-2, the complete variable domain is EPEVTQTPSHQVTQMGQEVILRCVPISNHLYFYWYRQILGQKVEFLVSFYNNEISEKSEIFDDQFSVERPDGSNFTLKIRSTKLEDSAMYFCASRAPQGYTFGSGTRLTVV.

The genes are TRBV6-5 and TRBJ1-6; no definite D call. The CDR3 is made up of 13 amino acids. The germline gives CDR1 MNHEY, CDR2 SVGAGI. Trimming removed 2 bases from V and 9 bases from J, with 8 bases in between. The CDR3 bases are TGTGCCAGCAGTTACATGTGGAGTTCACCCCTCCACTTT. Amino acid sequence: CASSYMWSSPLHF.

The V gene is TRBV18, the J gene TRBJ2-5; D not certain. From germline, CDR1 is KGHSH and CDR2 LQKENI. With 2 bases removed from V and 3 bases from J, the gap between germline ends came to 7 bases. The length of the CDR3 is 13 residues. DNA of the CDR3: TGTGCCAGCTCACCAAACACGGAAGAGACCCAGTACTTC. This translates into CASSPNTEETQYF.

This clone was recorded only once. The chain combines TRBV2 with TRBJ1-2; D remains ambiguous. Trimming removed 3 bases from V and 6 bases from J, with 5 bases in between. This CDR3 spans 11 amino acids. Looked up from germline, CDR1 is SNHLY and CDR2 is FYNNEI. The CDR3 coding sequence is TGTGCCAGCAGTGAGCCAAATGGCTACACCTTC. Protein sequence: CASSEPNGYTF. The full variable domain, in which reference TRBV2 and TRBJ1-2 provide the parts outside the CDR3, is EPEVTQTPSHQVTQMGQEVILRCVPISNHLYFYWYRQILGQKVEFLVSFYNNEISEKSEIFDDQFSVERPDGSNFTLKIRSTKLEDSAMYFCASSEPNGYTFGSGTRLTVV.

The chain carries TRBV7-8 and TRBJ2-7, with unresolved D. Looked up from germline, CDR1 is SGHVS and CDR2 is FQNEAQ. This CDR3 region has 14 residues. The V gene lost 4 bases and the J gene lost 6 bases, with 16 bases spanning the gap. CDR3 amino acids: CASSSDLLLGEQYV. As DNA, the CDR3 is TGTGCCAGCAGCTCGGACCTTCTCCTAGGCGAGCAGTACGTC.

The V gene is TRBV7-2, the J gene TRBJ1-5, with unresolved D. Between the trimmed V and J ends, which lost 4 bases and 2 bases, there was a span of 6 bases. The CDR3 covers 13 residues. From germline, CDR1 is SGHTA and CDR2 FQGNSA. The CDR3 reads CASSSAGNQPQHF. The CDR3 DNA follows: TGTGCCAGCAGCTCCGCGGGCAATCAGCCCCAGCATTTT.

The genes are TRBV2 and TRBJ1-5; maybe TRBD1 (5 bases). Germline V gene lookup returns CDR1 SNHLY and CDR2 FYNNEI. Trimming stripped 4 bases from V and 4 bases from J, with 11 bases between. The CDR3 sequence is 14 residues long. Written as DNA, the CDR3 is TGTGCCAGCAGTGGGACGGGGGGTAATCAGCCCCAGCATTTT. Its translation is CASSGTGGNQPQHF.

This clone was detected only a few times. The J gene is TRBJ1-1, the V gene TRBV29-1; TRBD1 agrees at 8 bases. The CDR3 loop spans 12 amino acids. After removal of 6 bases from V and 3 bases from J, the junction contained 3 bases not matched to a gene. Germline V CDR1 and CDR2: SQVTM, ANQGSEA. CDR3 sequence: CSVTGVYTEAFF. The CDR3 coding sequence is TGCAGCGTGACAGGGGTGTACACTGAAGCTTTCTTT.

The chain combines TRBV5-1 with TRBJ1-1; a weak D match, TRBD1 (5 bases). Germline V gives CDR1 SGHRS, CDR2 YFSETQ. This CDR3 region has 16 residues. V was shortened by 3 bases and J by 1 base, with 16 bases between the two germline ends. The CDR3 here is CASSWTTGRTNTEAFF. The DNA of the CDR3 is TGCGCCAGCAGCTGGACGACGGGACGGACGAACACTGAAGCTTTCTTT.

There are a few counts of this clone. The sample holds other DNA sequences that translate to the same CDR3. V usage is TRBV18 and J usage is TRBJ2-3; D might be TRBD2 (5 bases). V was pared by 0 bases and J by 2 bases, with 9 bases between. Germline lookup yields CDR1 KGHSH and CDR2 LQKENI. The length of the CDR3 is 15 residues. Here the CDR3 DNA reads TGTGCCAGCTCACCACCGAGAGGGTACACAGATACGCAGTATTTT. It is translated as CASSPPRGYTDTQYF.

The chain uses TRBV5-4 and TRBJ1-1; D not certain. The CDR3 runs 13 residues. Deletions cut 2 bases from V and 6 bases from J, with 11 bases between. Germline CDR1 SGHNT, CDR2 YYREEE (reference sequence). The CDR3 is CASSFLATSEAFF. As DNA, the CDR3 is TGTGCCAGCAGCTTTCTGGCTACATCTGAAGCTTTCTTT. The full variable domain, its missing parts supplied by reference TRBV5-4 and TRBJ1-1, is ETGVTQSPTHLIKTRGQQVTLRCSSQSGHNTVSWYQQALGQGPQFIFQYYREEENGRGNFPPRFSGLQFPNYSSELNVNALELDDSALYLCASSFLATSEAFFGQGTRLTVV.

The chain links TRBV6-5 to TRBJ2-7, with D possibly matching TRBD1 (6 bases). The ends were cut back, 4 bases at V and 2 bases at J, with 15 bases in the middle. There are 15 residues in the CDR3. Germline CDR1 MNHEY, CDR2 SVGAGI. CDR3 coding DNA: TGTGCCAGCAGTTCGTTAACAGGGAAGACCTACGAGCAGTACTTC. Its protein is CASSSLTGKTYEQYF.

This chain joins TRBV10-3 and TRBJ2-3, with D unclear. Germline V gene sequence: CDR1 ENHRY, CDR2 SYGVKD. V was pared by 4 bases and J by 10 bases, with 9 bases between. This CDR3 spans 11 amino acids. CDR3 sequence reads: CAISVDGPQYF. In DNA, the CDR3 is TGTGCCATCAGTGTAGACGGACCGCAGTATTTT.

V gene TRBV7-2 combines with J gene TRBJ2-3; 10 bases match TRBD1. The CDR3 length is 16 residues. After removal of 4 bases from V and 3 bases from J, the junction contained 7 bases not matched to a gene. Per germline, CDR1 SGHTA and CDR2 FQGNSA. The CDR3 region has the DNA TGTGCCAGCAGCTACCGACAGGGGGCGAGAACAGATACGCAGTATTTT. This sequence encodes CASSYRQGARTDTQYF.

This clone was found a few times. The chain joins TRBV10-3 to TRBJ1-6; D perhaps matches TRBD1 (5 bases). The V end lost 7 bases, the J end lost 7 bases, and 17 bases lay between the germline ends. This CDR3 has 15 amino acids. Germline CDR1 ENHRY, CDR2 SYGVKD. This CDR3 is CAINPGGGDNSPLHF. The CDR3 DNA is TGTGCCATCAATCCCGGTGGAGGGGACAATTCACCCCTCCACTTT.

The chain is built from TRBV28 and TRBJ1-3, with TRBD1 as a possible D gene (5 bases). The V gene's germline CDR1 is MDHEN and CDR2 SYDVKM. This CDR3 contains 12 residues. V was cut by 4 bases and J by 7 bases, with 8 bases left in between. CDR3 sequence: CASSSGKNTIYF. The CDR3 region has the DNA TGTGCCAGCAGTTCAGGGAAGAACACCATATATTTT. Looking up the rest from reference TRBV28 and TRBJ1-3 gives the full variable domain: DVKVTQSSRYLVKRTGEKVFLECVQDMDHENMFWYRQDPGLGLRLIYFSYDVKMKEKGDIPEGYSVSREKKERFSLILESASTNQTSMYLCASSSGKNTIYFGEGSWLTVV.